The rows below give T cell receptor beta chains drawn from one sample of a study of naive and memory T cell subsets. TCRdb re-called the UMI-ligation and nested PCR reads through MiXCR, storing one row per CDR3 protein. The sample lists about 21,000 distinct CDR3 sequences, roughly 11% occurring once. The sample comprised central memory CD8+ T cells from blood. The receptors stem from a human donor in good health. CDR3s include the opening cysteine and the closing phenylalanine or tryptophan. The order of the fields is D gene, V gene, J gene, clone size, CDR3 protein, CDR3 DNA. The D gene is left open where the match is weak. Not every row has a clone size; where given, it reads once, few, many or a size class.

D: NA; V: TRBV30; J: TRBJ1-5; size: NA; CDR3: CAWSAYGGINQPQHF; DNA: TGTGCCTGGAGCGCCTACGGGGGGATCAATCAGCCCCAGCATTTT
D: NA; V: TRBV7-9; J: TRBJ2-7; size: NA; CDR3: CASSYRTAGSAYEQYF; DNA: TGTGCCAGCAGCTACCGGACGGCGGGATCGGCCTACGAGCAGTACTTC
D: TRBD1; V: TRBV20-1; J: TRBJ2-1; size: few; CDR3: CSVQNRGMHNEQFF; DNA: TGCAGTGTTCAGAACAGGGGTATGCACAATGAGCAGTTCTTC
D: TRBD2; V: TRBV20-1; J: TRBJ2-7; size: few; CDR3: CSARDPGHRTSDFSYEQYF; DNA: TGCAGTGCTAGAGATCCGGGACACCGGACTAGCGATTTCTCCTACGAGCAGTACTTC
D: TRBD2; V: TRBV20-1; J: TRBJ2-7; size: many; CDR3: CSARDRTSGNEQYF; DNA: TGCAGTGCTAGAGACCGGACTAGCGGGAACGAGCAGTACTTC
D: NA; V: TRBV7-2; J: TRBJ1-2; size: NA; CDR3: CASSQRSGDYTF; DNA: TGTGCCAGCAGCCAGCGCTCAGGGGACTACACCTTC
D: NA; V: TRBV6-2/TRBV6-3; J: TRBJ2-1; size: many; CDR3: CASRNPSSSYNEQFF; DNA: TGTGCCAGCAGAAATCCCTCTTCCTCCTACAATGAGCAGTTCTTC
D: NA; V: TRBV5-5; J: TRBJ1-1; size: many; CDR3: CASSLLTATEAFF; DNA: TGTGCCAGCAGCTTGTTGACTGCGACTGAAGCTTTCTTT
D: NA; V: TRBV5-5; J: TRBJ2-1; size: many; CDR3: CATQDILHFEQFF; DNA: TGTGCCACCCAGGACATACTACATTTTGAGCAGTTCTTC
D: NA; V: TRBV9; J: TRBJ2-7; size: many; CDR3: CASSGQVYPYEQYF; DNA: TGTGCCAGCAGCGGACAGGTCTACCCCTACGAGCAGTACTTC
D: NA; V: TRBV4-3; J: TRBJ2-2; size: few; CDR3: CASSHHRVTNTGELFF; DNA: TGCGCCAGCAGCCATCACAGGGTAACGAACACCGGGGAGCTGTTTTTT
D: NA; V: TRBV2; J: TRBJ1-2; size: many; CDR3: CASRVGYGYTF; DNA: TGTGCCAGCAGGGTGGGGTATGGCTACACCTTC
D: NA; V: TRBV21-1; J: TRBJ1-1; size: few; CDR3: CASSHTTRAGRGTEAFF; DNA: TGTGCCAGCAGCCACACCACCCGTGCGGGGAGGGGCACTGAAGCTTTCTTT
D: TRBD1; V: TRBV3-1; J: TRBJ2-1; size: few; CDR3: CASSGTGRRANEQFF; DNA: TGTGCCAGCAGCGGGACAGGTAGGAGGGCCAATGAGCAGTTCTTC
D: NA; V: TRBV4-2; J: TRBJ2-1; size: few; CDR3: CASSQGGSNEQFF; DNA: TGTGCCAGCAGCCAAGGGGGCAGCAATGAGCAGTTCTTC
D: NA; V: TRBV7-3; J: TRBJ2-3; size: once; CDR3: CASSSHQRDTQYF; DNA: TGTGCCAGCAGCTCCCACCAAAGAGATACGCAGTATTTT
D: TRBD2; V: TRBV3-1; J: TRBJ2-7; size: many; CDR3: CASSQAVLAGPYEQYF; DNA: TGTGCCAGCAGCCAAGCTGTTCTAGCGGGGCCCTACGAGCAGTACTTC
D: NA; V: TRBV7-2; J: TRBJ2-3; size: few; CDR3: CASSLRPPPDTQYF; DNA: TGTGCCAGCAGCCTTAGACCCCCCCCAGATACGCAGTATTTT
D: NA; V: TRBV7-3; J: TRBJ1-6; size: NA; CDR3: CASSLSGLDSPLHF; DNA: TGTGCCAGCAGCTTATCCGGGCTAGATTCACCCCTCCACTTT
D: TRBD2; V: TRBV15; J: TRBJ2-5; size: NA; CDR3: CATSQGLALRETQYF; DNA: TGTGCCACCAGCCAGGGACTAGCACTGAGAGAGACCCAGTACTTC
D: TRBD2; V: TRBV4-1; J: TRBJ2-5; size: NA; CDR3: CASSRHVAGAQETQYF; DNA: TGCGCCAGCAGCCGCCATGTCGCGGGAGCCCAAGAGACCCAGTACTTC
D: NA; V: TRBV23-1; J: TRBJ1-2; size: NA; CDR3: CASSPGNYGYTF; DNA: TGCGCCAGCAGCCCGGGGAACTATGGCTACACCTTC
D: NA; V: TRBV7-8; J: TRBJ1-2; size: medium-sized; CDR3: CASSLGTSANYGYTF; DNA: TGTGCCAGCAGCCTCGGGACGTCGGCTAACTATGGCTACACCTTC
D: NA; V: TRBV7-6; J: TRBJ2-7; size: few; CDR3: CASSLEPGEAYEQYF; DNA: TGTGCCAGCAGCTTAGAGCCGGGGGAAGCCTACGAGCAGTACTTC
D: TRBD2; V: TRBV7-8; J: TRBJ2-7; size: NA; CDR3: CASSIPTSRKYEQYF; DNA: TGTGCCAGCAGCATACCGACTAGCAGAAAATACGAGCAGTACTTC
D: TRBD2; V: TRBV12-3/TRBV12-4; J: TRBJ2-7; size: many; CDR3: CASSPGGYEQYF; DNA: TGTGCCAGCAGCCCGGGAGGCTACGAGCAGTACTTC
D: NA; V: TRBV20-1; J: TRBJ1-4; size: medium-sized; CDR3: CSARDLSDEKLFF; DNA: TGCAGTGCTAGGGACCTAAGCGATGAAAAACTGTTTTTT
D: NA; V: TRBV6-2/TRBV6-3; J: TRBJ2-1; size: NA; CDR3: CASPSSRGLTPSYNEQFF; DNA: TGTGCCAGCCCCTCCTCCCGAGGACTAACCCCCTCCTACAATGAGCAGTTCTTC
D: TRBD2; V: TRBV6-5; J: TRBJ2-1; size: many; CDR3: CASSHGTSGDNEQFF; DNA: TGTGCCAGCAGTCACGGGACTAGCGGGGACAATGAGCAGTTCTTC
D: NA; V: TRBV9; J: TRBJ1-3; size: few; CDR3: CASSGGEGSSSGNTIYF; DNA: TGTGCCAGCAGCGGGGGGGAGGGATCAAGCTCTGGAAACACCATATATTTT
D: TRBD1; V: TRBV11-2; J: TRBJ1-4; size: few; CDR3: CASSLTTGIGEKLFF; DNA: TGTGCCAGCAGCTTGACGACAGGGATTGGTGAAAAACTGTTTTTT